These 24 T cell receptor beta chains were all obtained from the same sample, sequenced in a study of CD8 T cells in ankylosing spondylitis. Broader study findings: For ankylosing spondylitis blood, a TCR beta motif of several highly homologous variants appeared characteristic.

No antigen has been assigned to these receptors. TCRdb used MiXCR to reprocess the 5' RACE reads, holding one entry per CDR3 protein. The repertoire holds roughly 450,000 distinct CDR3 sequences, 26% seen once, with under 0.9% in the top ten. The specimen was blood, either unsorted or a sorted T cell fraction (not recorded which). Receptors originate from a male donor with ankylosing spondylitis.

The V and J genes are TRBV24-1 and TRBJ2-1; D is perhaps TRBD1 (6 bases). The CDR3 has 11 residues. Trimming stripped 6 bases from V and 8 bases from J, with 7 bases between. CDR1 and CDR2 from the germline V gene are KGHDR and SFDVKD. The chain's CDR3 is CATSQGYEQFF. CDR3 DNA: TGTGCCACCAGTCAGGGGTATGAGCAGTTCTTC.

This clonotype was found a few times. This chain uses TRBV3-1 with TRBJ2-1; no firm D call. Germline V lookup: CDR1 LGHDT, CDR2 YNNKEL (reference sequence). Trimming removed 2 bases from V and 1 base from J, with 15 bases in between. The CDR3 covers 17 residues. The CDR3 region is CASSQPFSGRSYNEQFF. CDR3 DNA sequence: TGTGCCAGCAGCCAACCCTTTTCTGGGCGGTCCTACAATGAGCAGTTCTTC.

This clonotype was counted a few times. This sequence joins TRBV5-1 and TRBJ1-6; 10 nucleotides line up with TRBD1. Germline values: CDR1 SGHRS, CDR2 YFSETQ. The CDR3 runs 15 residues. V was clipped by 3 bases and J by 13 bases; unmatched bases: 10. The CDR3 sequence is CASSSGGTGERPLHF. CDR3 coding DNA: TGCGCCAGCAGCTCGGGAGGGACAGGGGAAAGGCCCCTCCACTTT.

This clonotype showed up many times. J is TRBJ2-3 and V is TRBV10-3; 11 bases fit TRBD1. Germline V CDR1 and CDR2: ENHRY, SYGVKD. This CDR3 comprises 17 residues. Trimming cost V 4 bases and J 1 base; bases outside gene matches: 7. CDR3 residues: CAISARTGGYGTDTQYF. The CDR3 DNA reads TGTGCCATCAGTGCTCGGACAGGGGGCTATGGCACAGATACGCAGTATTTT.

The rearrangement links TRBV7-9 to TRBJ1-2, with unresolved D. The length of the CDR3 is 12 residues. Germline V lookup: CDR1 SEHNR, CDR2 FQNEAQ (reference sequence). The V end lost 8 bases, the J end lost 3 bases, and 10 bases lay between the germline ends. The CDR3 loop is CASRRVHYGYTF. The CDR3 region has the DNA TGTGCCAGCCGAAGGGTCCACTATGGCTACACCTTC.

V usage is TRBV7-9 and J usage is TRBJ1-4; a weak D match, TRBD1 (5 bases). Trimming pared 6 bases from V and 2 bases from J, leaving 13 bases between. Germline V gives CDR1 SEHNR, CDR2 FQNEAQ (reference sequence). The CDR3 runs to 15 residues. The CDR3 spells CASSSGRSTNEKLFF. CDR3 sequence (DNA): TGTGCCAGCAGTTCGGGACGGAGCACTAATGAAAAACTGTTTTTT. The full variable domain, completed using reference TRBV7-9 and TRBJ1-4, is DTGVSQNPRHKITKRGQNVTFRCDPISEHNRLYWYRQTLGQGPEFLTYFQNEAQLEKSRLLSDRFSAERPKGSFSTLEIQRTEQGDSAMYLCASSSGRSTNEKLFFGSGTQLSVL.

There are a few counts of this clonotype. The rearrangement joins TRBV5-1 to TRBJ1-3; 10 positions match TRBD1. The CDR3 length is 17 residues. CDR1 SGHRS and CDR2 YFSETQ come from the germline V gene. Germline trimming cut 6 bases from V and 2 bases from J; bases unmatched to any gene: 11. The CDR3 region is CASTRTGGDSPGNTIYF. The CDR3 DNA reads TGCGCCAGCACTCGGACAGGGGGGGACTCTCCTGGAAACACCATATATTTT.

This rearrangement joins TRBV20-1 to TRBJ2-1; possible D gene TRBD2, 6 bases. The V gene lost 6 bases and the J gene lost 7 bases, with 22 bases spanning the gap. The CDR3 length is 15 residues. CDR1 and CDR2 from the germline V gene are DFQATT and SNEGSKA (reference sequence). The CDR3 nucleotides read TGCAGTGCGCCCCCCCTAGCGCCTCATGGAAATGAGCAGTTCTTC. Amino acid sequence: CSAPPLAPHGNEQFF.

This clonotype came up a few times. The J gene is TRBJ2-7, the V gene TRBV20-1; a possible D gene is TRBD1 (5 bases). Germline V gene sequence: CDR1 DFQATT, CDR2 SNEGSKA (reference sequence). The ends were cut back, 6 bases at V and 4 bases at J, with 16 bases in the middle. This CDR3 region has 13 residues. The CDR3 DNA is TGCAGTGCCATGAACGTGGCAGGGTACGAGCAGTACTTC. As protein: CSAMNVAGYEQYF.

This chain joins TRBV5-1 and TRBJ2-1; D is perhaps TRBD2 (6 bases). Germline V gene data show CDR1 as SGHRS and CDR2 as YFSETQ. V was clipped by 0 bases and J by 11 bases, with 15 bases between them. There are 14 residues in the CDR3. CDR3 DNA sequence: TGCGCCAGCAGCTTGGGGCTAGCGCCCAGTAAGCAGTTCTTC. Translation gives CASSLGLAPSKQFF. The full variable domain, in which reference TRBV5-1 and TRBJ2-1 provide the parts outside the CDR3, is KAGVTQTPRYLIKTRGQQVTLSCSPISGHRSVSWYQQTPGQGLQFLFEYFSETQRNKGNFPGRFSGRQFSNSRSEMNVSTLELGDSALYLCASSLGLAPSKQFFGPGTRLTVL.

The chain joins TRBV3-1 to TRBJ2-2, with TRBD1 identical over 11 bases. J gave up 4 bases and V 8 bases, and 3 bases lay outside the gene matches. The CDR3 has 14 amino acids. Germline V gives CDR1 LGHDT, CDR2 YNNKEL (reference sequence). In DNA form, the CDR3 reads TGTGCCAGCGGGACAGGGGGTGTCACCGGGGAGCTGTTTTTT. Translation: CASGTGGVTGELFF.

J is TRBJ2-7 and V is TRBV7-2; 8 nucleotides match TRBD2. The CDR3 consists of 14 residues. Germline values: CDR1 SGHTA, CDR2 FQGNSA. V trimming: 2 bases; J trimming: 4 bases; junction bases outside the gene matches: 4. The CDR3 DNA follows: TGTGCCAGCAGCTTAATAGCGGGGAGGTACGAGCAGTACGTC. Residues: CASSLIAGRYEQYV.

This clonotype was recorded only once. The chain links TRBV2 to TRBJ2-5; TRBD1 might be the D (6 bases). The germline V gene encodes CDR1 SNHLY and CDR2 FYNNEI. This CDR3 spans 12 amino acids. The V gene lost 8 bases and the J gene lost 7 bases, with 14 bases spanning the gap. The CDR3 spells CASYPIGGTQYF. DNA of the CDR3: TGTGCCAGCTACCCTATAGGGGGGACCCAGTACTTC.

This sequence joins TRBV15 and TRBJ2-7, with a weak D call TRBD2 (6 bases). Germline V lookup: CDR1 LNHNV, CDR2 YYDKDF (reference sequence). CDR3 length: 14 residues. The germline V and J ends were trimmed by 5 bases and 0 bases, with 11 bases remaining between them. CDR3 residues: CATSPRRGSYEQYV. CDR3 DNA: TGTGCCACCAGCCCCCGGCGGGGCTCCTACGAGCAGTACGTC.

V gene TRBV7-2 combines with J gene TRBJ2-7; no reliable D call. The ends were cut back, 3 bases at V and 3 bases at J, with 6 bases in the middle. The CDR3 length is 12 residues. CDR1 SGHTA and CDR2 FQGNSA come from the germline V gene. DNA for the CDR3: TGTGCCAGCAGCTTCCCGGGCTACGAGCAGTACTTC. Translated: CASSFPGYEQYF.

A few counts support this clonotype. The chain employs TRBV20-1 and TRBJ2-1; D might be TRBD2 (6 bases). The CDR3 has 15 residues. V was cut by 2 bases and J by 7 bases, with 18 bases left in between. CDR1 DFQATT and CDR2 SNEGSKA come from the germline V gene (reference sequence). The CDR3 coding sequence is TGCAGTGCTAGATCCCCCCGAACTAGCAGTAATGAGCAGTTCTTC. Its translation is CSARSPRTSSNEQFF.

This rearrangement joins TRBV7-8 to TRBJ1-1; TRBD1 matches at 10 bases. The V and J ends lost 5 bases and 5 bases, in that order; junction bases with no gene match: 11. CDR1 SGHVS and CDR2 FQNEAQ come from the germline V gene. The CDR3 contains 16 residues. CDR3 residues: CASSRSRTGGRTEAFF. The CDR3 DNA reads as TGTGCCAGCAGCCGATCACGGACAGGGGGGAGGACTGAAGCTTTCTTT.

This sequence joins TRBV12-3 or TRBV12-4 and TRBJ1-2; D is possibly TRBD1 (5 bases). V was clipped by 1 base and J by 7 bases, with 13 bases between them. The CDR3 length is 14 residues. The CDR3 region has the DNA TGTGCCAGCAGTTTAGGTAGGCAGGGCCGTGGCTACACCTTC. Its protein product is CASSLGRQGRGYTF.

This clonotype occurred a few times. The CDR3 region is CASSLVSSGANVLTF. In DNA, the CDR3 is TGTGCCAGCAGCTTGGTCAGTTCTGGGGCCAACGTCCTGACTTTC. The gene calls are TRBV5-6 and TRBJ2-6; D not resolved. Germline V lookup: CDR1 SGHDT, CDR2 YYEEEE. V was trimmed by 0 bases and J by 1 base, leaving 5 bases between them. The CDR3 contains 15 residues.

The V and J genes are TRBV20-1 and TRBJ1-1, with unresolved D. Germline CDR1 DFQATT, CDR2 SNEGSKA (reference sequence). The CDR3 has 13 amino acids. Trimming took off 6 bases at V and 1 base at J, with 12 bases between the two ends. CDR3 region: CSAGGRANTEAFF. DNA of the CDR3: TGCAGTGCCGGTGGACGGGCGAACACTGAAGCTTTCTTT.

V is TRBV2 and J is TRBJ1-1; D unresolved. The CDR3 runs to 11 residues. CDR1 and CDR2 (germline): SNHLY, FYNNEI. Deletions cut 7 bases from V and 6 bases from J, with 9 bases between. CDR3 residues: CASKQISEAFF. As DNA, the CDR3 is TGTGCCAGCAAGCAGATATCTGAAGCTTTCTTT.

At least ten counts were recorded for this clonotype. This chain connects TRBV29-1 to TRBJ1-2, with TRBD1 identical over 10 bases. V lost 4 bases to trimming and J lost 8 bases; unmatched junction nucleotides: 10. Germline assignment: CDR1 SQVTM and CDR2 ANQGSEA. This CDR3 spans 14 amino acids. The CDR3 coding sequence is TGCAGCGTTGTCCCGACCGGGACAGGGGACGGCTACACCTTC. Its protein is CSVVPTGTGDGYTF.

The chain combines TRBV5-1 with TRBJ2-3; no definite D call. The CDR3 runs to 16 residues. V was clipped by 0 bases and J by 1 base, with 12 bases between them. Germline CDR1 reads SGHRS; CDR2 reads YFSETQ. CDR3 nucleotides: TGCGCCAGCAGCTTGGGCGGATTGGACCGCACAGATACGCAGTATTTT. Translating it yields CASSLGGLDRTDTQYF.

The chain uses TRBV20-1 and TRBJ1-4; D call uncertain. The CDR3 has 14 amino acids. Germline loops: CDR1 DFQATT, CDR2 SNEGSKA (reference sequence). Trimming left V 7 bases short and J 3 bases short, with 15 bases between. Here the CDR3 reads CSVRAAGPNEKLFF. The DNA for the CDR3 is TGCAGTGTCAGAGCCGCTGGGCCTAATGAAAAACTGTTTTTT.